Below are 19 T cell receptor beta chains sequenced from a single sample in a study of T cell repertoires in cytomegalovirus infection. TCRdb ran MiXCR on the reads and lists one entry per CDR3 protein. This table has 150,000 to 200,000 distinct CDR3 sequences, roughly 9.8% appearing once. Material: PBMCs. The receptors stem from a human donor in good health (CMV status not recorded). Some clones in this sample may be carry-over from other donors' samples.

This clonotype was seen many times. The V and J genes are TRBV7-2 and TRBJ2-7; 8 bases agree with TRBD1. V dropped 5 bases and J dropped 5; count of bases not matched to a gene: 8. This CDR3 is built from 14 residues. CDR1 and CDR2 from the germline V gene are SGHTA and FQGNSA. CDR3 bases: TGTGCCAGCAGCCCAGTGACAGGGGCCCACGAGCAGTACTTC. Encoded protein: CASSPVTGAHEQYF. The entire variable domain, with the rest obtained from reference TRBV7-2 and TRBJ2-7, is as follows: GAGVSQSPSNKVTEKGKDVELRCDPISGHTALYWYRQSLGQGLEFLIYFQGNSAPDKSGLPSDRFSAERTGGSVSTLTIQRTQQEDSAVYLCASSPVTGAHEQYFGPGTRLTVT.

This clonotype was seen ten or more times. The chain joins TRBV7-2 to TRBJ2-5; D is perhaps TRBD2 (7 bases). This CDR3 has 15 amino acids. Germline CDR1 and CDR2: SGHTA and FQGNSA. V dropped 1 base and J dropped 5 bases, with 14 bases sitting between them. Here the CDR3 DNA reads TGTGCCAGCAGCTTAGTTGATGGGGGGGCGGAGACCCAGTACTTC. This encodes CASSLVDGGAETQYF. Using reference TRBV7-2 and TRBJ2-5 for the parts outside the CDR3, the full variable domain is GAGVSQSPSNKVTEKGKDVELRCDPISGHTALYWYRQSLGQGLEFLIYFQGNSAPDKSGLPSDRFSAERTGGSVSTLTIQRTQQEDSAVYLCASSLVDGGAETQYFGPGTRLLVL.

This rearrangement joins TRBV7-2 to TRBJ1-2; D uncertain. This CDR3 region has 14 residues. The germline V gene encodes CDR1 SGHTA and CDR2 FQGNSA. The ends were cut back, 5 bases at V and 8 bases at J, with 18 bases in the middle. This chain's CDR3 is CASSAYTGGSGYTF. Written as DNA, the CDR3 is TGTGCCAGCAGCGCGTACACGGGAGGAAGCGGCTACACCTTC.

This clonotype was counted many times. In DNA, the CDR3 is TGTGCCAGCGGGGGACAGGGTGCCGAGACCCAGTACTTC. Encoded protein: CASGGQGAETQYF. The chain has TRBV28 and TRBJ2-5, with 9 bases that match TRBD1. CDR1 is MDHEN, CDR2 SYDVKM, per germline. V lost 8 bases, J lost 5 bases, and 6 bases stayed unmatched. CDR3 size: 13 residues.

This clonotype was seen many times. The rearrangement joins TRBV11-3 to TRBJ1-1; D uncertain. CDR1 and CDR2 from the germline V gene are SGHNT and YENEEA. This CDR3 spans 12 amino acids. The V end lost 0 bases, the J end lost 6 bases, and 5 bases lay between the germline ends. The CDR3 sequence is CASSLDRSEAFF. CDR3 sequence (DNA): TGTGCCAGCAGCTTAGATCGGTCTGAAGCTTTCTTT.

In this sample, this clonotype turned up many times. J is TRBJ1-1 and V is TRBV28; TRBD1 might be the D (5 bases). Trimming left V 3 bases short and J 2 bases short, with 13 bases between. Germline V lookup: CDR1 MDHEN, CDR2 SYDVKM. The CDR3 is 15 amino acids. This CDR3 is CASSLARERNTEAFF. CDR3 coding DNA: TGTGCCAGCAGTTTGGCCAGGGAGAGAAACACTGAAGCTTTCTTT.

This clonotype has just a few counts. The V and J genes are TRBV24-1 and TRBJ1-2; 8 bases align to TRBD1. Looked up from germline, CDR1 is KGHDR and CDR2 is SFDVKD. CDR3 size: 16 residues. Losses at the gene ends were 2 bases for V and 3 bases for J; bases not matched to a gene: 7. Written as DNA, the CDR3 is TGTGCCACCAGTGATTCGCGACTGGACAGGGACTATGGCTACACCTTC. Translation gives CATSDSRLDRDYGYTF.

V gene TRBV25-1 combines with J gene TRBJ1-1; the D is unclear. The CDR3 is 14 residues long. V lost 4 bases, J lost 0 bases, and 9 bases lay in between. Germline CDR1 is MGHDK and CDR2 is SYGVNS. The CDR3 bases are TGTGCCAGCAGTGCAAACAGAATGAACACTGAAGCTTTCTTT. This codes for CASSANRMNTEAFF.

At least ten counts were recorded for this clonotype. The gene calls are TRBV29-1 and TRBJ2-4; D is ambiguous. Looked up from germline, CDR1 is SQVTM and CDR2 is ANQGSEA. Deletions cut 7 bases from V and 5 bases from J, with 12 bases between. The CDR3 sequence is 12 residues long. The CDR3 DNA follows: TGCAGCGCCCGGCCTGACCAAAACATTCAGTACTTC. It is translated as CSARPDQNIQYF.

This clonotype has at least ten counts. The rearrangement uses TRBV7-2 and TRBJ2-7; D gene unclear. Per germline, CDR1 SGHTA and CDR2 FQGNSA. Trimming cost V 4 bases and J 3 bases, with 10 bases left between them. The CDR3 length is 13 residues. The CDR3, as DNA: TGTGCCAGCAGCTACTACGACCTCTACGAGCAGTACTTC. It specifies CASSYYDLYEQYF.

This clonotype was observed a few times. The genes are TRBV7-3 and TRBJ2-3, with D unresolved. The V and J ends lost 2 bases and 4 bases respectively, with 10 bases between them. The CDR3 length is 14 residues. Germline V gene lookup returns CDR1 SGHTA and CDR2 FQGTGA. The CDR3 bases are TGTGCCAGCAGCTTATTTATTTCCCCAGATACGCAGTATTTT. Encoded protein: CASSLFISPDTQYF. Complete variable domain (other parts from reference TRBV7-3 and TRBJ2-3): GAGVSQTPSNKVTEKGKYVELRCDPISGHTALYWYRQSLGQGPEFLIYFQGTGAADDSGLPNDRFFAVRPEGSVSTLKIQRTERGDSAVYLCASSLFISPDTQYFGPGTRLTVL.

The chain links TRBV29-1 to TRBJ1-5; 9 nucleotides align to TRBD1. The CDR3 contains 15 residues. Germline CDR1 reads SQVTM; CDR2 reads ANQGSEA. Trimming removed 4 bases from V and 2 bases from J; junction bases left unmatched: 6. The CDR3 protein is CSVAWTGDRNQPQHF. The CDR3 DNA reads as TGCAGCGTTGCCTGGACAGGGGACCGCAATCAGCCCCAGCATTTT.

This clonotype was observed many times. The chain has TRBV6-2 or TRBV6-3 and TRBJ1-5; no definite D call. Trimming stripped 1 base from V and 2 bases from J, with 9 bases between. This CDR3 is 15 amino acids long. CDR1 is MNHEY and CDR2 is SVGEGT in the germline V gene. The CDR3 here is CASSYFFSGNQPQHF. The CDR3 coding sequence is TGTGCCAGCAGTTACTTTTTCTCGGGCAATCAGCCCCAGCATTTT.

This clonotype has at least ten counts. This rearrangement joins TRBV28 to TRBJ1-5; 10 positions agree with TRBD1. This CDR3 contains 16 residues. Per the germline V gene, CDR1 is MDHEN and CDR2 is SYDVKM. The ends lost 2 bases at V and 4 bases at J; junction bases unmatched: 5. CDR3: CASSLRDRGSNQPQHF. DNA for the CDR3: TGTGCCAGCAGTTTACGGGACAGGGGCTCGAATCAGCCCCAGCATTTT.

This clonotype was counted many times. The chain carries TRBV7-9 and TRBJ2-1; 14 bases are shared with TRBD2. Trimming took 1 base from V and 9 from J; bases not matched to a gene: 8. Germline loops: CDR1 SEHNR, CDR2 FQNEAQ (reference sequence). The CDR3 totals 17 residues. The CDR3 loop reads CASSLGTSGRSAGEQFF. The CDR3 region has the DNA TGTGCCAGCAGCTTAGGGACTAGCGGGAGGTCAGCGGGTGAGCAGTTCTTC.

The chain is built from TRBV29-1 and TRBJ2-2; D gene uncertain. From germline, CDR1 is SQVTM and CDR2 ANQGSEA. This CDR3 spans 12 amino acids. V was cut by 7 bases and J by 1 base, with 7 bases left in between. The DNA of the CDR3 is TGCAGCGCTGGACGGAACACCGGGGAGCTGTTTTTT. Translating it yields CSAGRNTGELFF.

This clonotype was recorded at least ten times. The chain couples TRBV24-1 to TRBJ1-2, with a weak D call TRBD1 (6 bases). The germline V gene encodes CDR1 KGHDR and CDR2 SFDVKD. V was trimmed by 3 bases and J by 6 bases, leaving 13 bases between them. The CDR3 consists of 14 residues. The CDR3 spells CATSDPRRQDGYTF. In DNA form, the CDR3 reads TGTGCCACCAGTGATCCGCGACGACAGGATGGCTACACCTTC.

The genes are TRBV24-1 and TRBJ2-1; TRBD2 matches at 10 bases. The CDR3 covers 14 residues. Germline V CDR1 and CDR2: KGHDR, SFDVKD. V lost 5 bases to trimming and J lost 7 bases; unmatched junction nucleotides: 4. CDR3 in amino acids: CATSGLAGDNEQFF. As DNA, the CDR3 is TGTGCCACCAGTGGGCTAGCGGGAGATAATGAGCAGTTCTTC.

This clonotype was detected only a few times. The gene calls are TRBV5-1 and TRBJ1-5; D may be TRBD1 (5 bases). The CDR3 has 15 amino acids. Deletions cut 3 bases from V and 4 bases from J, with 14 bases between. Germline-derived CDR1 and CDR2 are SGHRS and YFSETQ. This CDR3 is CASSSGLPGNQPQHF. DNA of the CDR3: TGCGCCAGCAGCTCGGGACTCCCGGGGAATCAGCCCCAGCATTTT.